A single sample gave rise to the 24 T cell receptor beta chains below, sequenced in a study of blood T cell repertoires in COVID-19. Assay: immunoSEQ multiplex PCR; the TCRdb copy retains only in-frame clones and omits some. The profile shows around 80,000 clones, around four fifths of them singletons. Sequenced input: peripheral blood. These receptors were taken from a human donor in a cohort sampled during active COVID-19.

To note about this clone: One junction end does not reproduce the germline sequence, and a read error may be involved. The J gene is TRBJ2-2, the V gene TRBV5-3; 8 positions agree with TRBD2. TRBV5-3 belongs to the ORF category, with a function that is uncertain. The length of the CDR3 is 16 residues. The CDR3, as DNA: TGTGCCACAAGCTGGGGGCCGGGGGGGAAATTAGGGGAGCTGTTTTTT. Translated, it gives CATSWGPGGKLGELFF.

This chain joins TRBV14 and TRBJ2-7, with 8 bases matching TRBD1. Germline CDR1 is SGHDN and CDR2 is FVKESK. Trimming removed 4 bases from V and 6 bases from J; junction bases left unmatched: 11. CDR3 length equals 15 residues. The CDR3 sequence is CASSLLRQGSAEQYF. The DNA for the CDR3 is TGTGCCAGCAGCCTTTTACGACAGGGGTCCGCCGAGCAGTACTTC.

This clone was observed a handful of times. The CDR3 is CAGSRGRNSPLHF. CDR3 DNA sequence: TGTGCCGGAAGCAGGGGGCGGAATTCACCCCTCCACTTT. This chain uses TRBV2 with TRBJ1-6, with TRBD1 identical over 8 bases. V lost 11 bases to trimming and J lost 7 bases; unmatched junction nucleotides: 7. CDR1 and CDR2 from the germline V gene are SNHLY and FYNNEI. The CDR3 is 13 residues long.

This chain links TRBV10-2 with TRBJ2-7, with a tentative D call TRBD1 (5 bases). Germline CDR1 is WSHSY and CDR2 is SAAADI. The germline V and J ends were trimmed by 2 bases and 3 bases, with 17 bases remaining between them. This CDR3 is 16 amino acids long. CDR3 amino acids: CASSEIRAGPVYEQYF. Written as DNA, the CDR3 is TGCGCCAGCAGTGAGATCCGCGCAGGGCCAGTCTACGAGCAGTACTTC.

The chain recombines TRBV30 with TRBJ2-2; TRBD1 agrees at 7 bases. Germline V gene sequence: CDR1 GTSNPN, CDR2 SVGIG (reference sequence). The V gene end was trimmed by 1 base and the J gene end by 1 base; junction bases not matched to a gene: 0. The CDR3 has 14 amino acids. The chain's CDR3 is CAWSGTGNTGELFF. In DNA, the CDR3 is TGTGCCTGGAGTGGGACAGGGAACACCGGGGAGCTGTTTTTT.

This clone was observed a single time. The chain's CDR3 is CASSPKGGRSEAFF. DNA of the CDR3: TGTGCCAGCTCACCAAAGGGAGGGCGGTCTGAAGCTTTCTTT. V usage is TRBV18 and J usage is TRBJ1-1; D is unclear. There are 14 residues in the CDR3. Looked up from germline, CDR1 is KGHSH and CDR2 is LQKENI. V gave up 2 bases and J gave up 6 bases, with 13 bases separating them.

The chain couples TRBV6-5 to TRBJ2-7; D unresolved. Germline loops: CDR1 MNHEY, CDR2 SVGAGI. The CDR3 has 13 amino acids. Deletions cut 10 bases from V and 2 bases from J, with 15 bases between. CDR3 bases: TGTGCCACCCAAGCCTCTAGTACCTACGAGCAGTACTTC. It codes for CATQASSTYEQYF.

The V and J genes are TRBV7-2 and TRBJ1-6, with TRBD1 identical over 9 bases. Germline lookup yields CDR1 SGHTA and CDR2 FQGNSA. With 2 bases clipped from V and 7 bases from J, the junction kept 9 bases outside the gene matches. CDR3 size: 17 residues. For the CDR3, the DNA is TGTGCCAGCAGCTTATTCAAACCCGGGACAGGGAATTCACCCCTCCACTTT. Protein sequence: CASSLFKPGTGNSPLHF.

The chain employs TRBV3-1 (or the pseudogene TRBV3-2) and TRBJ2-3; 7 positions match TRBD1. The J segment lost 4 bases and the V segment lost 1 base, leaving 2 bases of the junction unmatched. The CDR3 has 14 amino acids. Germline values: CDR1 LGHDT, CDR2 YNNKEL (reference sequence). CDR3 amino acids: CASSQVGGPDTQYF. The CDR3 nucleotides read TGTGCCAGCAGCCAAGTAGGGGGCCCAGATACGCAGTATTTT.

In its sample, this clone was seen once. The chain combines TRBV19 with TRBJ1-5, with D possibly TRBD1 on 5 matching bases. Deletions cut 7 bases from V and 2 bases from J, with 12 bases between. The CDR3 sequence is 14 residues long. Germline V CDR1 and CDR2: LNHDA, SQIVND (reference sequence). Here the CDR3 DNA reads TGTGCCAGTACGGGGGTTGGGGGCAATCAGCCCCAGCATTTT. Its translation: CASTGVGGNQPQHF.

There are a few counts of this clone. The chain is built from TRBV27 and TRBJ2-3; D is perhaps TRBD2 (6 bases). CDR1 is MNHEY, CDR2 SMNVEV, per germline (reference sequence). The CDR3 is made up of 14 amino acids. With 2 bases removed from V and 1 base from J, the gap between germline ends came to 7 bases. The DNA for the CDR3 is TGTGCCAGCAGTTTAGCTAGCGGCACAGATACGCAGTATTTT. This encodes CASSLASGTDTQYF.

The J gene is TRBJ1-4, the V gene TRBV3-1 (or the pseudogene TRBV3-2); 8 bases align to TRBD1. V shed 3 bases, J shed 2 bases, and the junction held 11 bases outside the gene matches. Germline lookup yields CDR1 LGHDT and CDR2 YNNKEL (reference sequence). This CDR3 has 18 amino acids. The CDR3 sequence: CASSHGQGELRTNEKLFF. The CDR3 region has the DNA TGTGCCAGCAGCCACGGACAGGGAGAGCTTCGGACTAATGAAAAACTGTTTTTT.

This clone was recorded once. The CDR3 nucleotides read TGTGCCAGCAGCTTAGCGCGGGAGACCCAGTACTTC. As protein: CASSLARETQYF. V gene TRBV7-9 combines with J gene TRBJ2-5; D is uncertain. V was clipped by 0 bases and J by 5 bases, with 4 bases between them. This CDR3 region has 12 residues. Germline lookup yields CDR1 SEHNR and CDR2 FQNEAQ (reference sequence).

The chain couples TRBV29-1 to TRBJ2-7; 9 positions agree with TRBD1. The CDR3 length is 12 residues. Germline CDR1 is SQVTM and CDR2 is ANQGSEA. Germline trimming cut 5 bases from V and 7 bases from J; bases unmatched to any gene: 6. The CDR3, as DNA: TGCAGCGTTCCCTTGACAGGGGGGGAGCAGTACTTC. Its protein product is CSVPLTGGEQYF.

Details on this clone: One junction end does not reproduce the germline sequence, and a read error may be involved. This chain connects TRBV19 to TRBJ1-4; TRBD1 might be the D (5 bases). The length of the CDR3 is 14 residues. Germline loops: CDR1 LNHDA, CDR2 SQIVND (reference sequence). The CDR3 sequence: CASSTGRGYEKLFF. For the CDR3, the DNA is TGTGCCAGCAGTACAGGTCGAGGGTATGAAAAACTGTTTTTT.

This clone turned up a few times. The chain combines TRBV3-1 (or the pseudogene TRBV3-2) with TRBJ1-3; tentative D call: TRBD1 (5 bases). The germline V and J ends were trimmed by 1 base and 0 bases, with 10 bases remaining between them. Per germline, CDR1 LGHDT and CDR2 YNNKEL (reference sequence). There are 16 residues in the CDR3. In DNA, the CDR3 is TGTGCCAGCAGCCAAGCTGTGGGGCCCTCTGGAAACACCATATATTTT. This encodes CASSQAVGPSGNTIYF.

The chain couples TRBV18 to TRBJ2-3; D unclear. The V gene lost 6 bases and the J gene lost 2 bases, with 12 bases spanning the gap. This CDR3 contains 14 residues. Germline values: CDR1 KGHSH, CDR2 LQKENI. CDR3 in amino acids: CASSLERVTDTQYF. Here the CDR3 DNA reads TGTGCCAGCTCCCTCGAGCGAGTCACAGATACGCAGTATTTT.

The chain combines TRBV28 with TRBJ1-2; D is ambiguous. V gave up 10 bases and J gave up 3 bases, with 9 bases separating them. The CDR3 extends over 11 amino acids. Germline V gene lookup returns CDR1 MDHEN and CDR2 SYDVKM. CDR3 in DNA: TGTGCCACGGAGGTTTACTATGGCTACACCTTC. This codes for CATEVYYGYTF.

The table lists this clone with a few counts. The chain recombines TRBV6-2 or TRBV6-3 with TRBJ2-3; 8 positions agree with TRBD2. The germline V gene has CDR1 MNHEY and CDR2 SVGEGT. V shed 5 bases and J 4 bases; nucleotides not matched to a gene: 8. The CDR3 contains 15 residues. The CDR3 DNA sequence: TGTGCCAGCAGTCACACGGGCGGGGGGTCAGATACGCAGTATTTT. Residues: CASSHTGGGSDTQYF.

This chain connects TRBV7-7 to TRBJ1-2, with 7 bases matching TRBD1. J was trimmed by 4 bases and V by 9 bases; bases with no gene match: 2. The germline V gene has CDR1 SSHAT and CDR2 FNYEAQ (reference sequence). The CDR3 is 11 residues long. The CDR3 loop is CARTGSYGYTF. The CDR3 nucleotides are TGTGCCAGGACAGGGAGCTATGGCTACACCTTC.

Only one count was recorded for this clone. The chain links TRBV15 to TRBJ2-3; D gene uncertain. V dropped 1 base and J dropped 0 bases, with 8 bases sitting between them. The CDR3 covers 15 residues. Germline V lookup: CDR1 LNHNV, CDR2 YYDKDF (reference sequence). For the CDR3, the DNA is TGTGCCACCAGCAGAGCCCCCTATAGCACAGATACGCAGTATTTT. Translation gives CATSRAPYSTDTQYF.

This clone was seen more than once but under ten times. V usage is TRBV12-2 and J usage is TRBJ2-7; the D call in the table, TRBD2, was not verified against the DNA. TRBV12-2 is assigned pseudogene status. CDR3 length equals 13 residues. CDR3 sequence (DNA): TGTGCAAGTCGCTTGACTAGCATGCACGAGCAGTACTTC. Amino acid sequence: CASRLTSMHEQYF.

J is TRBJ1-1 and V is TRBV7-2; 7 nucleotides agree with TRBD1. After removal of 1 base from V and 10 bases from J, the junction contained 6 bases not matched to a gene. The CDR3 is 13 amino acids. The germline V gene has CDR1 SGHTA and CDR2 FQGNSA. In DNA form, the CDR3 reads TGTGCCAGCAGCTTAGTCAGGGGGGAAGGAGCTTTCTTT. Translation gives CASSLVRGEGAFF. Drawing the rest from reference TRBV7-2 and TRBJ1-1, the complete variable domain is GAGVSQSPSNKVTEKGKDVELRCDPISGHTALYWYRQSLGQGLEFLIYFQGNSAPDKSGLPSDRFSAERTGGSVSTLTIQRTQQEDSAVYLCASSLVRGEGAFFGQGTRLTVV.

A word on this clone: Additional DNA sequences in this sample encode the identical CDR3. The chain links TRBV11-2 to TRBJ2-7; D might be TRBD2 (5 bases). The CDR3 extends over 14 amino acids. V shed 5 bases and J shed 2 bases, with 13 bases lying between them. Germline V gives CDR1 SGHAT, CDR2 FQNNGV. CDR3 nucleotide sequence: TGTGCCAGCAGCCGTTCGGGGTCTCCCTACGAGCAGTACTTC. Translated, it gives CASSRSGSPYEQYF.